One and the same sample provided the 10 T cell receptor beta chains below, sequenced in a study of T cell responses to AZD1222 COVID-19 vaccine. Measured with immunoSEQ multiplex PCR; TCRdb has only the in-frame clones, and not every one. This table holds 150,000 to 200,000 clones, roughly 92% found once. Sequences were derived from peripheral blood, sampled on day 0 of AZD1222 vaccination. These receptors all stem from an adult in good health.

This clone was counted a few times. CDR3 protein: CASSPSLSAGSPLHF. In DNA form, the CDR3 reads TGTGCCAGTAGTCCCTCATTGTCGGCAGGCTCACCCCTCCACTTT. The rearrangement links TRBV19 to TRBJ1-6; D not certain. V was pared by 5 bases and J by 10 bases, with 18 bases between. Germline V gene sequence: CDR1 LNHDA, CDR2 SQIVND (reference sequence). The CDR3 runs 15 residues.

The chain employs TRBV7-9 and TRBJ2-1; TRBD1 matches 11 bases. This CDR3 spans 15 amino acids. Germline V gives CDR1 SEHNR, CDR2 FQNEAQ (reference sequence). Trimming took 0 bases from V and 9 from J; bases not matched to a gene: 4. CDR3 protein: CASSLARTGGTEQFF. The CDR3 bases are TGTGCCAGCAGCTTAGCCCGGACAGGGGGCACTGAGCAGTTCTTC.

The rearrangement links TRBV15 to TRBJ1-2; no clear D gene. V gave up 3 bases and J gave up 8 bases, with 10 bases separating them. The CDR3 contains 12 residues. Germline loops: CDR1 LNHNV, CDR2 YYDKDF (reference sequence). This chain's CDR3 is CATSSPHRGYTF. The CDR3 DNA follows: TGTGCCACCAGCAGCCCACATCGCGGCTACACCTTC. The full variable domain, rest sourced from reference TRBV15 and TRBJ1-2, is DAMVIQNPRYQVTQFGKPVTLSCSQTLNHNVMYWYQQKSSQAPKLLFHYYDKDFNNEADTPDNFQSRRPNTSFCFLDIRSPGLGDTAMYLCATSSPHRGYTFGSGTRLTVV.

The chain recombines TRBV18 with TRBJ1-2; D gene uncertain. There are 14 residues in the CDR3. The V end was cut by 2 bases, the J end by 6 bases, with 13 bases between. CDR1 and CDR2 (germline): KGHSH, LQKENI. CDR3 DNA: TGTGCCAGCTCACCAGTTTCGCGAGGAGATGGCTACACCTTC. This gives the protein CASSPVSRGDGYTF.

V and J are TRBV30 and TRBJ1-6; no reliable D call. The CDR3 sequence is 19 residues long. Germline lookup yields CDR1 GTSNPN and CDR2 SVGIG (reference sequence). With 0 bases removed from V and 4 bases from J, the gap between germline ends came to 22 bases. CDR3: CAWSVRPGKRSLYNSPLHF. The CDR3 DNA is TGTGCCTGGAGTGTACGGCCCGGGAAGCGATCCCTATATAATTCACCCCTCCACTTT.

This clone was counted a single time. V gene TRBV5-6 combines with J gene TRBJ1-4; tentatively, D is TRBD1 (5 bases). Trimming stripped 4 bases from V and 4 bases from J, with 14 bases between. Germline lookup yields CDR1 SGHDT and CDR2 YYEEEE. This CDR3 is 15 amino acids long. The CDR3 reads CASSVPGTINEKLFF. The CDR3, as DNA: TGTGCCAGCAGCGTGCCAGGGACTATTAATGAAAAACTGTTTTTT. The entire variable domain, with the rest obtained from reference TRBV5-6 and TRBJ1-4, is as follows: DAGVTQSPTHLIKTRGQQVTLRCSPKSGHDTVSWYQQALGQGPQFIFQYYEEEERQRGNFPDRFSGHQFPNYSSELNVNALLLGDSALYLCASSVPGTINEKLFFGSGTQLSVL.

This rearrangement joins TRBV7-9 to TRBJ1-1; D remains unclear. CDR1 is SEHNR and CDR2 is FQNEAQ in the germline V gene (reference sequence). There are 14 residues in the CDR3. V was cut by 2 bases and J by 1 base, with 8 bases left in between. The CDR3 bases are TGTGCCAGCAGCTTACGTATGGGGAACACTGAAGCTTTCTTT. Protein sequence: CASSLRMGNTEAFF. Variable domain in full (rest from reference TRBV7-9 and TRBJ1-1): DTGVSQNPRHKITKRGQNVTFRCDPISEHNRLYWYRQTLGQGPEFLTYFQNEAQLEKSRLLSDRFSAERPKGSFSTLEIQRTEQGDSAMYLCASSLRMGNTEAFFGQGTRLTVV.

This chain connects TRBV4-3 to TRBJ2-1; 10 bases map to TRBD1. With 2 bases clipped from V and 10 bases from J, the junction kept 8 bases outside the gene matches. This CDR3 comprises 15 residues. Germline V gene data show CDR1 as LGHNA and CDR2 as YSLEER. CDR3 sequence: CASSQLPGQGYEQFF. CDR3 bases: TGCGCCAGCAGCCAATTACCGGGACAGGGGTACGAGCAGTTCTTC.

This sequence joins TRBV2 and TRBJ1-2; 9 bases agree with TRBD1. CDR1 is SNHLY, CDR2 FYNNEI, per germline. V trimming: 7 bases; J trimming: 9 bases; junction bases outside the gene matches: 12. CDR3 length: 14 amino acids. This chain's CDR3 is CASIGVQGARSYTF. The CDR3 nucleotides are TGTGCCAGCATTGGGGTACAGGGGGCGCGGAGCTACACCTTC.

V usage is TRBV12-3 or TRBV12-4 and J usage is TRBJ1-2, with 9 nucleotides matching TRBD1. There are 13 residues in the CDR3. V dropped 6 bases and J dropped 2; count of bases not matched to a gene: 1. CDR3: CASRGQGNYGYTF. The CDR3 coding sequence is TGTGCCAGCAGGGGACAGGGAAACTATGGCTACACCTTC.